These T cell receptor beta chains were read from a single sample in a study of prognosis after radiotherapy for stage I lung cancer. TCRdb redid the calling of the multiplex PCR reads with MiXCR, one entry per CDR3 protein. This table has about 15,000 distinct CDR3 sequences, 25% to 35% appearing once. The specimen was PBMCs, collected before or after stereotactic body radiation therapy (not recorded which). These receptors were obtained from a donor at least 50 years old with non-small cell lung cancer. The CDR3 runs from the conserved cysteine through the conserved F or W. A D gene is named only where the DNA matches it firmly. The listing skips clone size in some rows; elsewhere it reads once, few, many or a size class.

v_gene: TRBV2; d_gene: -; j_gene: TRBJ2-3; abundance: -; CDR3nt: TGTGCCAGCAAAGCGGGCCCAACCACAGATACGCAGTATTTT; CDR3aa: CASKAGPTTDTQYF
v_gene: TRBV28; d_gene: TRBD2; j_gene: TRBJ2-1; abundance: medium-sized; CDR3nt: TGTGCCAGCAGTACTAGCGGGAGAGGCAGAGATGAGCAGTTCTTC; CDR3aa: CASSTSGRGRDEQFF
v_gene: TRBV9; d_gene: -; j_gene: TRBJ2-3; abundance: -; CDR3nt: TGTGCCAGCAGCGGGTTGACTAGAGGGAGACCCGCAGATACGCAGTATTTT; CDR3aa: CASSGLTRGRPADTQYF
v_gene: TRBV11-2; d_gene: -; j_gene: TRBJ2-3; abundance: -; CDR3nt: TGTGCCAGCAGGTCCGCTATCGGACCCACAGATACGCAGTATTTT; CDR3aa: CASRSAIGPTDTQYF
v_gene: TRBV6-1; d_gene: TRBD1; j_gene: TRBJ1-5; abundance: -; CDR3nt: TGTGCCAGCAGTACCCCAGGGGGGGGGGAGAATCAGCCCCAGCATTTT; CDR3aa: CASSTPGGGENQPQHF
v_gene: TRBV5-1; d_gene: TRBD1; j_gene: TRBJ1-1; abundance: -; CDR3nt: TGCGCAAGCAGCGGGGACAGCAGTGAAGCTTTCTTT; CDR3aa: CASSGDSSEAFF
v_gene: TRBV18; d_gene: TRBD1; j_gene: TRBJ2-7; abundance: many; CDR3nt: TGTGCCAGCTCACCGGACAGGGGAGAAAAGCAGTACTTC; CDR3aa: CASSPDRGEKQYF
v_gene: TRBV28; d_gene: -; j_gene: TRBJ1-5; abundance: medium-sized; CDR3nt: TGTGCCAGCAGTGCGACTGCGAATCAGCCCCAGCATTTT; CDR3aa: CASSATANQPQHF
v_gene: TRBV27; d_gene: -; j_gene: TRBJ2-2; abundance: many; CDR3nt: TGTGCCAGCAGTTTATCCCGGGCCACCGGGGAGCTGTTTTTT; CDR3aa: CASSLSRATGELFF
v_gene: TRBV19; d_gene: -; j_gene: TRBJ2-3; abundance: many; CDR3nt: TGTGCCAGTAGTCGACTAGGTACGCAGTATTTT; CDR3aa: CASSRLGTQYF
v_gene: TRBV15; d_gene: -; j_gene: TRBJ1-2; abundance: many; CDR3nt: TGTGCCACTTCCTACAGGCTCGGGGCAGACTATGGCTACACCTTC; CDR3aa: CATSYRLGADYGYTF
v_gene: TRBV20-1; d_gene: TRBD2; j_gene: TRBJ2-1; abundance: medium-sized; CDR3nt: TGCAGTGCTCCCCGGTCAGCGGGAGGAACCTACAATGAGCAGTTCTTC; CDR3aa: CSAPRSAGGTYNEQFF
v_gene: TRBV6-5; d_gene: -; j_gene: TRBJ2-7; abundance: many; CDR3nt: TGTGCCAGCAGTTACTCCTTACCAGGCGGGGTCTCCTACGAGCAGTACTTC; CDR3aa: CASSYSLPGGVSYEQYF
v_gene: TRBV18; d_gene: TRBD1; j_gene: TRBJ2-3; abundance: many; CDR3nt: TGTGCCAGCTCACCATGGACAGGGGATAGCACAGATACGCAGTATTTT; CDR3aa: CASSPWTGDSTDTQYF
v_gene: TRBV20-1; d_gene: -; j_gene: TRBJ2-1; abundance: many; CDR3nt: TGCAGTGCTAGGGCTAGCTCTAAGCTAGGTGAGCAGTTCTTC; CDR3aa: CSARASSKLGEQFF
v_gene: TRBV20-1; d_gene: TRBD1; j_gene: TRBJ2-3; abundance: medium-sized; CDR3nt: TGCAGTGCTAGAGATCCGAGGGGGCGCGGGGATACGCAGTATTTT; CDR3aa: CSARDPRGRGDTQYF